This TCR beta chain emerged from a study of cytomegalovirus exposure and HLA in healthy donors. The count of this clone is one. Germline V lookup: CDR1 SGHNT, CDR2 YYREEE (reference sequence). V gave up 4 bases and J gave up 3 bases, with 23 bases separating them. This CDR3 region has 17 residues. The method was immunoSEQ multiplex PCR; TCRdb's version includes in-frame clones alone and lacks a portion of them. The sample contains about 180,000 clones, less than 85% of which appear only once. The specimen sequenced was PBMCs. The chain couples TRBV5-4 to TRBJ2-7, with D perhaps matching TRBD2 (7 bases). The receptor was derived from a man between 18 and 29 years old in good health and CMV-seropositive. The CDR3: CASSPDGGGGPLYEQYF. Written as DNA, the CDR3 is TGTGCCAGCAGCCCTGACGGGGGCGGGGGACCTCTCTACGAGCAGTACTTC.